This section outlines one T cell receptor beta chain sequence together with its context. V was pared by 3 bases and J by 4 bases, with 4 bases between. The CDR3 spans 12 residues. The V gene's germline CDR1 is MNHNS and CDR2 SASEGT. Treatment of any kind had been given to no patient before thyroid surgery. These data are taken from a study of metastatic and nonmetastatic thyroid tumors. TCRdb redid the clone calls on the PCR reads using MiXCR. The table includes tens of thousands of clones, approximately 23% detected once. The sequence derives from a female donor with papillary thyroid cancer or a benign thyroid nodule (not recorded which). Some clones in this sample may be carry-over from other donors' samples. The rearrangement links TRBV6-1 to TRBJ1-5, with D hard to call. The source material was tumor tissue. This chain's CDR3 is CASSDGNQPQHF. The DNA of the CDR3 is TGTGCCAGCAGTGATGGGAATCAGCCCCAGCATTTT.